This T cell receptor beta chain was identified during a study of blood T cell repertoires in COVID-19. The repertoire was sequenced with immunoSEQ multiplex PCR; TCRdb's copy has only in-frame clones and lacks some. This table holds about 190,000 clones, 60% to 80% found once. The CDR3 is made up of 15 amino acids. Germline V gene lookup returns CDR1 SGHTA and CDR2 FQGNSA. V was clipped by 3 bases and J by 9 bases; unmatched bases: 7. This clone was picked up a small number of times. The sequence derives from a woman aged 65 to 85 with acute or convalescent COVID-19. V and J are TRBV7-2 and TRBJ1-6; 8 bases map to TRBD1. The sequenced sample was peripheral blood. The CDR3 region is CASSFYGDRGSPLHF. As DNA, the CDR3 is TGTGCCAGCAGCTTTTACGGTGACAGGGGTTCACCCCTCCACTTT.